This passage covers 21 T cell receptor beta chains from one sample sequenced in a study of shared clonotypes between healthy human individuals (TCRdb year 2020). Library creation used the immunoSEQ multiplex PCR assay. The immuneACCESS repertoire file appears here via TCRdb, limited to in-frame rearrangements. These files lack a portion of the clones; in checked studies, under half of the deficit traces to unresolved V genes, and the cause of the others is not known. The sample profile shows about 2,500,000 clones; around 94% of them were found once. The ten largest clonotypes hold around 0.15% of the sample. Sample: naive CD4+ T cells sorted from blood. This specimen's cell subset or site label, interpreted: CD45RA+ positively selected. These receptors originate from a man younger than 30 in good health.

The rearrangement joins TRBV7-2 to TRBJ1-2; no clear D. V lost 6 bases to trimming and J lost 5 bases, with 16 bases between them. CDR1 and CDR2 (germline): SGHTA, FQGNSA. This CDR3 spans 14 amino acids. Written as DNA, the CDR3 is TGTGCCAGCAGGCTACTCGTGGCGGCTTATGGCTACACCTTC. Translated, it gives CASRLLVAAYGYTF. Filled out from reference TRBV7-2 and TRBJ1-2, the complete variable domain reads GAGVSQSPSNKVTEKGKDVELRCDPISGHTALYWYRQSLGQGLEFLIYFQGNSAPDKSGLPSDRFSAERTGGSVSTLTIQRTQQEDSAVYLCASRLLVAAYGYTFGSGTRLTVV.

This clone came up once. V is TRBV9 and J is TRBJ1-1, with TRBD1 as a possible D gene (6 bases). V lost 0 bases to trimming and J lost 11 bases, with 17 bases between them. Germline CDR1 SGDLS, CDR2 YYNGEE. This CDR3 has 14 residues. The CDR3 DNA is TGTGCCAGCAGCGTAGATTTGGGGGCCCCAGGGGCTTTCTTT. It encodes CASSVDLGAPGAFF.

This clone appeared once. V gene TRBV4-3 combines with J gene TRBJ2-1, with 7 bases fitting TRBD2. The CDR3 has 16 amino acids. After removal of 1 base from V and 8 bases from J, the junction contained 11 bases not matched to a gene. CDR1 and CDR2 (germline): LGHNA, YSLEER. The CDR3 nucleotides read TGCGCCAGCAGCCAAGCGGCCAGCGGGATAAGCGATGAGCAGTTCTTC. As protein: CASSQAASGISDEQFF.

The chain is built from TRBV9 and TRBJ2-1; D may be TRBD1 (6 bases). This CDR3 comprises 15 residues. CDR1 and CDR2 (germline): SGDLS, YYNGEE. V lost 4 bases to trimming and J lost 13 bases, with 24 bases between them. CDR3 in DNA: TGTGCCAGCAGCCCACACGCCGACAGGTTTACAGTCCAGTTCTTC. Residues: CASSPHADRFTVQFF.

The chain links TRBV6-5 to TRBJ2-2; maybe TRBD1 (6 bases). Deletions cut 5 bases from V and 6 bases from J, with 10 bases between. The germline CDR1 and CDR2 sequences are MNHEY and SVGAGI. This CDR3 spans 13 amino acids. Here the CDR3 DNA reads TGTGCCAGCAGTGCCAACAGGGCCGGGGAGCTGTTTTTT. Protein product: CASSANRAGELFF.

As concerns this clone: The same CDR3 arises from other DNA sequences in this sample as well. The chain links TRBV5-4 to TRBJ2-1, with 8 bases that match TRBD1. In germline, CDR1 is SGHNT, CDR2 YYREEE (reference sequence). Trimming cost V 3 bases and J 2 bases; bases outside gene matches: 4. This CDR3 region has 15 residues. This CDR3 is CASSSDRGTYNEQFF. Here the CDR3 DNA reads TGTGCCAGCAGCTCCGACAGGGGAACCTACAATGAGCAGTTCTTC.

The V and J genes are TRBV9 and TRBJ2-1, with D maybe TRBD1 (6 bases). Trimming stripped 3 bases from V and 3 bases from J, with 10 bases between. The CDR3 consists of 14 residues. CDR1 and CDR2 (germline): SGDLS, YYNGEE. Here the CDR3 reads CASSALGGYNEQFF. DNA of the CDR3: TGTGCCAGCAGCGCCCTAGGGGGCTACAATGAGCAGTTCTTC.

Regarding this clone: The identical CDR3 is also encoded by other nucleotide sequences in the sample. This chain connects TRBV9 to TRBJ1-3, with D hard to call. The length of the CDR3 is 15 residues. Germline values: CDR1 SGDLS, CDR2 YYNGEE. V was pared by 0 bases and J by 0 bases, with 7 bases between. CDR3 amino acids: CASSVDGSSGNTIYF. CDR3 nucleotide sequence: TGTGCCAGCAGCGTAGACGGAAGCTCTGGAAACACCATATATTTT.

V is TRBV11-2 and J is TRBJ2-7, with D possibly being TRBD1 or TRBD2 (5 bases each). There are 15 residues in the CDR3. Germline lookup yields CDR1 SGHAT and CDR2 FQNNGV. Trimming left V 1 base short and J 6 bases short, with 16 bases between. The CDR3 sequence: CASSLAPVGVSEQYF. In nucleotides, the CDR3 is TGTGCCAGCAGCTTAGCGCCTGTGGGGGTAAGCGAGCAGTACTTC.

The V and J genes are TRBV6-6 and TRBJ1-6; TRBD1 matches 9 bases. V lost 6 bases, J lost 10 bases, and 7 bases stayed unmatched. The germline V gene has CDR1 MNHNY and CDR2 SVGAGI (reference sequence). The length of the CDR3 is 14 residues. CDR3 in DNA: TGTGCCAGCAGCCCCGGGACAGGGAACTCACCCCTCCACTTT. Amino acid sequence: CASSPGTGNSPLHF.

The genes are TRBV2 and TRBJ2-2; D unresolved. Trimming left V 6 bases short and J 4 bases short, with 18 bases between. CDR1 is SNHLY and CDR2 is FYNNEI in the germline V gene. CDR3 length equals 16 residues. The CDR3 spells CASRFAGVSGTGELFF. Here the CDR3 DNA reads TGTGCCAGCAGGTTTGCAGGAGTCTCAGGCACCGGGGAGCTGTTTTTT. The variable domain in full, completed from reference TRBV2 and TRBJ2-2, reads EPEVTQTPSHQVTQMGQEVILRCVPISNHLYFYWYRQILGQKVEFLVSFYNNEISEKSEIFDDQFSVERPDGSNFTLKIRSTKLEDSAMYFCASRFAGVSGTGELFFGEGSRLTVL.

J is TRBJ2-3 and V is TRBV6-5; TRBD2 agrees at 14 bases. V shed 6 bases, J shed 3 bases, and the junction held 5 bases outside the gene matches. The CDR3 runs 16 residues. Germline CDR1 and CDR2: MNHEY and SVGAGI. The CDR3 DNA reads as TGTGCCAGCAGCTACGGGACTAGCGGGAGAACAGATACGCAGTATTTT. Translating it yields CASSYGTSGRTDTQYF.

J is TRBJ2-1 and V is TRBV18, with 10 bases aligning to TRBD1. Germline loops: CDR1 KGHSH, CDR2 LQKENI. Losses at the gene ends were 6 bases for V and 4 bases for J; bases not matched to a gene: 12. The CDR3 is made up of 17 amino acids. The CDR3 loop reads CASSLSGPGQGYNEQFF. CDR3 DNA sequence: TGTGCCAGCTCCCTCTCCGGACCGGGACAGGGGTACAATGAGCAGTTCTTC.

The CDR3 here is CASSTGTSGSTDTQYF. The CDR3 nucleotides read TGTGCCAGCAGCACCGGGACTAGCGGGAGCACAGATACGCAGTATTTT. V usage is TRBV5-8 and J usage is TRBJ2-3, with 12 bases that match TRBD2. Germline trimming cut 4 bases from V and 0 bases from J; bases unmatched to any gene: 3. The V gene's germline CDR1 is SGHTS and CDR2 YDEGEE. This CDR3 spans 16 amino acids.

In regard to this clone: Other DNA sequences within the sample encode an identical CDR3. V is TRBV5-8 and J is TRBJ2-3; no clear D. Looked up from germline, CDR1 is SGHTS and CDR2 is YDEGEE. The CDR3 runs to 13 residues. Between the trimmed V and J ends, which lost 0 bases and 0 bases, there was a span of 2 bases. CDR3 coding DNA: TGTGCCAGCAGCTTGGCAAGCACAGATACGCAGTATTTT. Translation: CASSLASTDTQYF.

The chain joins TRBV30 to TRBJ2-5; 9 nucleotides agree with TRBD1. The CDR3 has 14 amino acids. The germline gives CDR1 GTSNPN, CDR2 SVGIG (reference sequence). Trimming at V came to 2 bases and at J to 5 bases, leaving 6 bases not matched to a gene. DNA for the CDR3: TGTGCCTGGAGTACGACAGGGGGATGGGAGACCCAGTACTTC. It is translated as CAWSTTGGWETQYF.

The chain carries TRBV7-2 and TRBJ1-3, with D tentatively TRBD1 (5 bases). The CDR3 contains 15 residues. Germline assignment: CDR1 SGHTA and CDR2 FQGNSA. V lost 5 bases and J 1 base, leaving 12 bases between the germline ends. CDR3 sequence: CASSPEPGSGNTIYF. CDR3 nucleotide sequence: TGTGCCAGCAGCCCAGAGCCAGGGTCTGGAAACACCATATATTTT.

The chain employs TRBV18 and TRBJ2-7, with a tentative D call TRBD1 (5 bases). Germline CDR1 is KGHSH and CDR2 is LQKENI. The CDR3 is 15 residues long. Trimming took 1 base from V and 2 from J, leaving 12 bases between them. The CDR3 DNA reads TGTGCCAGCTCACCACTTCCAGGGTCTACCTACGAGCAGTACTTC. Amino acid sequence: CASSPLPGSTYEQYF. Based on the CDR3 plus reference TRBV18 and TRBJ2-7, the full variable domain is NAGVMQNPRHLVRRRGQEARLRCSPMKGHSHVYWYRQLPEEGLKFMVYLQKENIIDESGMPKERFSAEFPKEGPSILRIQQVVRGDSAAYFCASSPLPGSTYEQYFGPGTRLTVT.

The CDR3 region is CASSLWDTQETQYF. The CDR3 DNA reads TGTGCCAGCAGTTTATGGGACACCCAAGAGACCCAGTACTTC. The chain links TRBV28 to TRBJ2-5; D possibly corresponds to TRBD1 (5 bases). This CDR3 has 14 amino acids. V was pared by 0 bases and J by 1 base, with 6 bases between. Per germline, CDR1 MDHEN and CDR2 SYDVKM.

The rearrangement joins TRBV23-1 to TRBJ1-1, with no clear D. TRBV23-1 is an open reading frame, and its role is uncertain. The CDR3 sequence is 13 residues long. V lost 8 bases, J lost 6 bases, and 16 bases lay in between. The CDR3 DNA follows: TGCGCCAGCGGTCGAAGGGCGGTAGCTGAAGCTTTCTTT. It codes for CASGRRAVAEAFF.

V gene TRBV6-4 combines with J gene TRBJ2-7, with TRBD2 matching over 7 bases. This CDR3 contains 16 residues. Germline V gene sequence: CDR1 MRHNA, CDR2 SNTAGT. The junction had 9 bases not matched to a gene; V was cut back by 2 bases and J by 2 bases. The DNA of the CDR3 is TGTGCCAGCAGTGACGCCCCCCAGCGGGACCCCTACGAGCAGTACTTC. Translating gives CASSDAPQRDPYEQYF.